Below, one TCR beta chain is given with its context. This receptor's antigen is unknown. Per-base quality was not reported, and no clone a single base away is much larger than it. TCRbeta CDR3 regions were amplified from genomic DNA by means of the immunoSEQ Assay, a bias-controlled multiplex PCR. Processing in the source paper ran as follows. Within the assay, amplification of reference gene primers was used to estimate how many nucleated cells each sample contained. To quantify the absolute abundance of each unique TCRbeta CDR3 rearrangement, sequence reads were collapsed and filtered. For each sample, productive Simpson clonality was calculated as the square root of Simpson's diversity index over productive rearrangements. The clones in this table, taken by TCRdb from immuneACCESS, are in-frame only. Not every clone is retained; where verified, under half of the shortfall comes from an unresolved V gene, and the cause of the rest is unknown. Clone size and the V and J calls come from that table; the DNA yielded D and trimming. Within this sample are a few hundred thousand clones, with nearly 90% of them counted one time only. In total, the top ten clones hold roughly 9% of the sample.

This sample is drawn from a study of blood T cell repertoires in COVID-19 (dated by TCRdb to 2020 to 2022). Looking at the study overall: Collaborator samples came from the United States, Italy and Spain and covered acute and convalescent phases of COVID-19. The material from the prospective study consisted of cDNA or gDNA derived from T cells, B-cell-depleted T cells, or PBMCs. The dataset comprised deeply sampled blood TCRbeta repertoires from subjects exposed to, actively infected with, or recovered from COVID-19. A freely available public database, intended as a resource for researchers studying the immune response to SARS-CoV-2, is where the repertoires were released. Samples were obtained from the ongoing ImmuneRACE study (first 160 participants) and from some 1,200 subjects provided by 6 global collaborators. Nearly every sample came with metadata listing a de-identified subject ID, COVID-19 status, age in years and sex. Where HLA class I and class II types were available, the types were taken from metadata supplied by the sample provider, not from assay-based typing. Broad study findings and their caveats: Clinical and demographic metadata were provided uncurated, with the amount varying by source and participant.

The collaborating institutions used their own protocols to collect whole blood in K2EDTA tubes. For TCRbeta analysis, collaborators shipped samples as frozen whole blood, isolated PBMCs, or DNA extracted from either of those sample types. The receptor's source is a man aged 18 to 30 with active or convalescent COVID-19. The source material was peripheral blood.

The bases read TGCGCCAGCAGCCAAGGACAGGGGATATACGAGCAGTACTTC. It translates as CASSQGQGIYEQYF. The V gene is TRBV4-3 and the J gene is TRBJ2-7, with 8 junctional bases fitting TRBD1. The CDR3 contains 14 residues, cysteine and phenylalanine counted. The sequence is cut down to CDR3 DNA, 42 bases in frame from base 1. Reading the germline V gene gives CDR1 LGHNA and CDR2 YSLEER. V is cut back by 1 base and J by 4 bases, with 3 bases in the junction unmatched.